These T cell receptor beta chains were read from a single sample in a study of blood T cell repertoires in COVID-19. The protocol was immunoSEQ multiplex PCR, while the TCRdb copy is restricted to in-frame clones and leaves out a portion. The table lists approximately 71,000 clones, 79% of them singletons. Specimen: peripheral blood. These receptors came from a man aged 60-69 years with active or convalescent COVID-19. Both conserved end residues are part of each CDR3. Each record gives: V gene, CDR3 protein.

TRBV6-6	CASGPGLWDTGELFF
TRBV7-2	CASSLVSGGAFDEQFF
TRBV6-1	CASSEYRTSGGAVDNF
TRBV7-2	CASSKSGTGEKLFF
TRBV30	CAWSVRTVTGSPLHF
TRBV5-1	CASRGVNSGNTIYF
TRBV3-1/TRBV3-2	CASSEMWQGTYEQYF
TRBV13	CASSPRLRETQYF
TRBV2	CASSPIYGYTF
TRBV18	CASSPPTDRNIQYF
TRBV15	CATSRTPSPGQGSGYTF
TRBV7-9	CASSPAGELFF
TRBV12-3/TRBV12-4	CASSFVSSGTQYF
TRBV27	CASRPTWGQGFSPLHF
TRBV9	CASSVTGDNSGYEQYF
TRBV19	CASSPGQGNYGYTF
TRBV30	CAWRVAANTGELFF
TRBV11-2	CASSSTSYQETQYF
TRBV7-2	CASSPQGNYNEKLFF
TRBV11-3	CASSYTFTDTQYF
TRBV2	CASRRGRVNTEAFF
TRBV28	CASSSTETYGYTF
TRBV3-1/TRBV3-2	CASSPRLAQTQYF
TRBV18	CASSPAVENTEAFF
TRBV25-1	CASSGQGPNEKLFF
TRBV2	CARQPIQGNGYTF
TRBV5-1	CASSSNVRGSTDTQYF
TRBV6-1	CASSDPSTGKTEAFF
TRBV18	CASSPPVQVGRYEQYF
TRBV9	CASSAPSGGITGELFF
TRBV11-2	CASSLDSGGPYEQYF
TRBV7-6	CASSLTSGANYGYTF
TRBV2	CASTRSRYADQPQHF
TRBV5-5	CASSLQGRETEAFF
TRBV20-1	CSARDRVEAFF
TRBV15	CATSRGRGSNSPLHF
TRBV4-1	CASSLGQGWANYGYTF
TRBV11-2	CASSRLSGSNTEAFF
TRBV10-2	CASRGTGDQPQHF
TRBV10-3	CATLSGGAREQYF
TRBV12-3/TRBV12-4	CASTGQTNQPQHF
TRBV7-3	CASSSNPGDGGYTF
TRBV11-2	CASSLDLVAGRVQYF
TRBV10-3	CAISEGAGTDTQYF
TRBV10-3	CAIRPGTGPYEQYF
TRBV10-3	CASLISGANVLTF
TRBV28	CASRSGTAPTGYTF
TRBV21-1	CANCLDTQYF
TRBV5-1	CASSLAGDQDRAFF
TRBV6-6	CASEATSGLQETQYF
TRBV9	CASSVDAGNTGELFF
TRBV7-2	CASSLTGSNQPQHF